One sample yielded the 32 T cell receptor beta chains listed below, sequenced in a study of T cell responses to AZD1222 COVID-19 vaccine. Method: immunoSEQ multiplex PCR; TCRdb's copy keeps in-frame clones and lacks some. The sample shows over 150,000 clones, about nine tenths of them seen only once. Here the sequenced sample was peripheral blood, taken on day 0 of AZD1222 vaccination. The receptors were gathered from an adult in good health.

The rearrangement links TRBV19 to TRBJ1-2; D not resolved. Trimming removed 2 bases from V and 6 bases from J, with 10 bases in between. There are 13 residues in the CDR3. Germline V gene lookup returns CDR1 LNHDA and CDR2 SQIVND (reference sequence). CDR3 in DNA: TGTGCCAGTAGTATATTCGGCTCCGATGGCTACACCTTC. Encoded protein: CASSIFGSDGYTF.

The CDR3 spells CASSQIGGPSTDTQYF. The DNA of the CDR3 is TGCGCCAGCAGCCAAATAGGCGGTCCTAGCACAGATACGCAGTATTTT. The chain joins TRBV4-3 to TRBJ2-3; D unresolved. This CDR3 comprises 16 residues. Germline CDR1 and CDR2: LGHNA and YSLEER. The ends were cut back, 2 bases at V and 0 bases at J, with 12 bases in the middle.

This sequence joins TRBV5-4 and TRBJ1-4; D gene ambiguous. From germline, CDR1 is SGHNT and CDR2 YYREEE (reference sequence). The V and J ends lost 5 bases and 5 bases respectively, with 16 bases between them. The CDR3 is 15 amino acids. CDR3 protein: CASSLSPVNNEKLFF. CDR3 nucleotide sequence: TGTGCCAGCAGTCTATCCCCGGTTAACAATGAAAAACTGTTTTTT.

The V gene is TRBV3-1 (or the pseudogene TRBV3-2), the J gene TRBJ2-5; D could derive from TRBD1 or TRBD2 (6 bases each). V lost 4 bases and J lost 5, with 29 bases in between. CDR3 length: 19 residues. CDR1 and CDR2 (germline): LGHDT, YNNKEL (reference sequence). The CDR3 loop is CASSRSKRGLAVGGETQYF. CDR3 in DNA: TGTGCCAGCAGCCGTTCGAAACGGGGACTCGCCGTAGGGGGGGAGACCCAGTACTTC.

This chain connects TRBV6-1 to TRBJ1-3; TRBD1 is a possible D gene (5 bases). The length of the CDR3 is 14 residues. Trimming left V 6 bases short and J 4 bases short, with 13 bases between. Germline lookup yields CDR1 MNHNS and CDR2 SASEGT. CDR3 in DNA: TGTGCCAGCAGCCGCGGGGCCGAAGGAAACACCATATATTTT. Amino acids: CASSRGAEGNTIYF.

The CDR3 sequence: CASSLAGEQFF. CDR3 sequence (DNA): TGTGCCAGCAGCTTGGCAGGTGAGCAGTTCTTC. The chain couples TRBV7-2 to TRBJ2-1; no clear D. The CDR3 loop spans 11 amino acids. The germline V gene encodes CDR1 SGHTA and CDR2 FQGNSA. V gave up 3 bases and J gave up 9 bases, with 6 bases separating them.

The chain is built from TRBV7-2 and TRBJ2-5, with D unresolved. The CDR3 has 14 amino acids. Deletions cut 5 bases from V and 2 bases from J, with 12 bases between. Germline V gene data show CDR1 as SGHTA and CDR2 as FQGNSA. The CDR3 protein is CASSRGPEQETQYF. CDR3 nucleotide sequence: TGTGCCAGCAGCCGCGGACCAGAACAAGAGACCCAGTACTTC.

The chain has TRBV12-3 or TRBV12-4 and TRBJ2-3; D gene unclear. The length of the CDR3 is 11 residues. Trimming cost V 4 bases and J 6 bases, with 5 bases left between them. Here the CDR3 reads CASSSRDTQYF. The CDR3, as DNA: TGTGCCAGCAGTTCAAGGGATACGCAGTATTTT.

In DNA form, the CDR3 reads TGTGCCAGTAGTATCCCTCGACGGAACAATGAGCAGTTCTTC. Protein sequence: CASSIPRRNNEQFF. This chain connects TRBV19 to TRBJ2-1; D is undetermined. The germline V gene has CDR1 LNHDA and CDR2 SQIVND (reference sequence). The CDR3 is 14 residues long. V lost 3 bases and J lost 5, with 11 bases in between.

The rearrangement joins TRBV10-3 to TRBJ1-4; no definite D call. The CDR3 covers 13 residues. The germline gives CDR1 ENHRY, CDR2 SYGVKD. Trimming took 2 bases from V and 3 from J, leaving 4 bases between them. As DNA, the CDR3 is TGTGCCATCAGTGAGCCCCCTAATGAAAAACTGTTTTTT. It encodes CAISEPPNEKLFF.

The chain recombines TRBV19 with TRBJ1-2; 8 bases map to TRBD1. The length of the CDR3 is 12 residues. The V gene end was trimmed by 5 bases and the J gene end by 8 bases; junction bases not matched to a gene: 4. Germline-derived CDR1 and CDR2 are LNHDA and SQIVND (reference sequence). This CDR3 is CASSFDRGGYTF. The CDR3 nucleotides are TGTGCCAGTAGTTTCGACAGGGGAGGCTACACCTTC. The full variable domain, in which reference TRBV19 and TRBJ1-2 provide the parts outside the CDR3, is DGGITQSPKYLFRKEGQNVTLSCEQNLNHDAMYWYRQDPGQGLRLIYYSQIVNDFQKGDIAEGYSVSREKKESFPLTVTSAQKNPTAFYLCASSFDRGGYTFGSGTRLTVV.

The chain is built from TRBV9 and TRBJ1-2; TRBD1 matches at 11 bases. V dropped 5 bases and J dropped 3; count of bases not matched to a gene: 12. The CDR3 spans 17 residues. Germline-derived CDR1 and CDR2 are SGDLS and YYNGEE. The chain's CDR3 is CASSTGTGGRIDYGYTF. The DNA of the CDR3 is TGTGCCAGCAGTACCGGGACAGGGGGGAGGATCGACTATGGCTACACCTTC.

Comment on this clone: Other DNA variants within this sample encode the same CDR3. The chain links TRBV9 to TRBJ1-2; possibly TRBD1 for D (5 bases). Trimming took 0 bases from V and 7 from J, leaving 7 bases between them. The CDR3 spans 12 residues. From germline, CDR1 is SGDLS and CDR2 YYNGEE. The CDR3 spells CASSVVGGGYTF. Here the CDR3 DNA reads TGTGCCAGCAGCGTAGTTGGGGGTGGCTACACCTTC.

CDR3 protein: CASSTPGGSGNTIYF. For the CDR3, the DNA is TGTGCCAGCAGTACCCCTGGGGGCTCTGGAAACACCATATATTTT. The chain combines TRBV7-2 with TRBJ1-3; possibly TRBD1 for D (5 bases). Germline CDR1 SGHTA, CDR2 FQGNSA. The CDR3 has 15 residues. The germline V and J ends were trimmed by 6 bases and 0 bases, with 12 bases remaining between them. The complete variable domain, with remaining parts taken from reference TRBV7-2 and TRBJ1-3, reads GAGVSQSPSNKVTEKGKDVELRCDPISGHTALYWYRQSLGQGLEFLIYFQGNSAPDKSGLPSDRFSAERTGGSVSTLTIQRTQQEDSAVYLCASSTPGGSGNTIYFGEGSWLTVV.

J is TRBJ2-5 and V is TRBV5-6, with a tentative D call TRBD2 (6 bases). Looked up from germline, CDR1 is SGHDT and CDR2 is YYEEEE. This CDR3 contains 14 residues. V lost 3 bases to trimming and J lost 5 bases, with 14 bases between them. DNA of the CDR3: TGTGCCAGCAGCTCCGGGACTGTAGGGGAGACCCAGTACTTC. Amino acid sequence: CASSSGTVGETQYF.

This clone was recorded once. The rearrangement joins TRBV2 to TRBJ2-5; 9 nucleotides agree with TRBD2. Germline CDR1 SNHLY, CDR2 FYNNEI. After removal of 3 bases from V and 9 bases from J, the junction contained 11 bases not matched to a gene. This CDR3 region has 15 residues. The CDR3 is CASSDLTSGLGAQYF. DNA of the CDR3: TGTGCCAGCAGTGATTTAACTAGCGGGCTGGGGGCCCAGTACTTC. Complete variable domain (other parts from reference TRBV2 and TRBJ2-5): EPEVTQTPSHQVTQMGQEVILRCVPISNHLYFYWYRQILGQKVEFLVSFYNNEISEKSEIFDDQFSVERPDGSNFTLKIRSTKLEDSAMYFCASSDLTSGLGAQYFGPGTRLLVL.

J is TRBJ1-1 and V is TRBV7-2, with D perhaps matching TRBD1 (6 bases). The V end lost 0 bases, the J end lost 3 bases, and 17 bases lay between the germline ends. Germline-derived CDR1 and CDR2 are SGHTA and FQGNSA. CDR3 size: 17 residues. CDR3 region: CASSLAARGIRDTEAFF. The CDR3 DNA reads TGTGCCAGCAGCTTAGCGGCTAGGGGGATTCGGGACACTGAAGCTTTCTTT.

J is TRBJ2-7 and V is TRBV4-1; 7 bases are shared with TRBD2. Germline CDR1 reads MGHRA; CDR2 reads YSYEKL. The trim removed 3 bases at V and 4 bases at J, leaving 0 bases unmatched. This CDR3 has 12 residues. The CDR3: CASSQGGYEQYF. In DNA form, the CDR3 reads TGCGCCAGCAGCCAGGGGGGGTACGAGCAGTACTTC.

The V and J genes are TRBV7-2 and TRBJ2-5; no definite D call. This CDR3 comprises 12 residues. V lost 5 bases and J lost 4, with 8 bases in between. Germline CDR1 reads SGHTA; CDR2 reads FQGNSA. CDR3 sequence (DNA): TGTGCCAGCAGCAGAACGGGAGAGACCCAGTACTTC. Protein: CASSRTGETQYF. The entire variable domain, with the rest obtained from reference TRBV7-2 and TRBJ2-5, is as follows: GAGVSQSPSNKVTEKGKDVELRCDPISGHTALYWYRQSLGQGLEFLIYFQGNSAPDKSGLPSDRFSAERTGGSVSTLTIQRTQQEDSAVYLCASSRTGETQYFGPGTRLLVL.

There are a few counts of this clone. This chain links TRBV7-7 with TRBJ2-2; 10 bases agree with TRBD1. CDR1 and CDR2 from the germline V gene are SSHAT and FNYEAQ (reference sequence). Unmatched junction bases numbered 13, after V lost 8 bases and J lost 4 bases. This CDR3 has 17 residues. The CDR3: CASGAGTGVGGTGELFF. CDR3 nucleotide sequence: TGTGCCAGCGGAGCCGGGACAGGGGTTGGCGGCACCGGGGAGCTGTTTTTT.

The chain uses TRBV5-1 and TRBJ2-5; D not resolved. The CDR3 totals 11 residues. Trimming stripped 6 bases from V and 4 bases from J, with 7 bases between. Germline loops: CDR1 SGHRS, CDR2 YFSETQ. The DNA of the CDR3 is TGCGCCAGCACGGAGCGAGAGACCCAGTACTTC. Translating it yields CASTERETQYF.

This clone was detected only once. The chain combines TRBV5-4 with TRBJ2-1; 9 bases match TRBD2. Looked up from germline, CDR1 is SGHNT and CDR2 is YYREEE (reference sequence). J was trimmed by 7 bases and V by 0 bases; bases with no gene match: 8. CDR3 length: 16 residues. CDR3 DNA: TGTGCCAGCAGCTTGGCCGGCGGGGGGGTTTTAAATGAGCAGTTCTTC. This sequence encodes CASSLAGGGVLNEQFF.

The gene calls are TRBV5-1 and TRBJ1-2, with D tentatively TRBD1 (6 bases). The CDR3 contains 14 residues. V lost 6 bases, J lost 7 bases, and 19 bases lay in between. The germline CDR1 and CDR2 sequences are SGHRS and YFSETQ. CDR3 nucleotide sequence: TGCGCCAGCACACCCGGGGGGGCAGGGATTGGCTACACCTTC. Residues: CASTPGGAGIGYTF.

The chain is built from TRBV21-1 and TRBJ1-4; the D call TRBD1 from the table was never checked on the DNA. TRBV21-1 is classified as a pseudogene. The CDR3 covers 16 residues. The CDR3: CASTKKGGRNNEKLFF. The CDR3 DNA is TGTGCCAGCACCAAGAAAGGGGGACGGAATAATGAAAAACTGTTTTTT.

V and J are TRBV29-1 and TRBJ2-1, with D perhaps TRBD1 (5 bases). Germline values: CDR1 SQVTM, CDR2 ANQGSEA. This CDR3 is built from 14 residues. The V and J ends lost 1 base and 8 bases respectively, with 15 bases between them. CDR3 loop: CSVEVGRGVHEQFF. In DNA form, the CDR3 reads TGCAGCGTTGAAGTTGGAAGGGGTGTGCATGAGCAGTTCTTC.

The rearrangement uses TRBV6-5 and TRBJ1-6, with D perhaps TRBD1 (5 bases). The CDR3 is 15 amino acids. Germline CDR1 and CDR2: MNHEY and SVGAGI. Trimming stripped 2 bases from V and 7 bases from J, with 12 bases between. CDR3 protein: CASSYRDGMNSPLHF. In nucleotides, the CDR3 is TGTGCCAGCAGTTACAGGGACGGCATGAATTCACCCCTCCACTTT.

The genes are TRBV3-1 (or the pseudogene TRBV3-2) and TRBJ1-3, with D possibly TRBD1 on 6 matching bases. CDR3 length equals 19 residues. The V end lost 1 base, the J end lost 8 bases, and 27 bases lay between the germline ends. Germline V gene sequence: CDR1 LGHDT, CDR2 YNNKEL (reference sequence). CDR3 residues: CASSQGLLAARGGIYTIYF. The CDR3 nucleotides read TGTGCCAGCAGCCAAGGCCTTCTGGCAGCGAGGGGGGGGATATACACCATATATTTT.

CDR3 DNA: TGTGCCAGCAGCTCCGGACAGGGGATCGTCGAGCAGTACTTC. It yields the protein CASSSGQGIVEQYF. The rearrangement uses TRBV11-1 and TRBJ2-7; TRBD1 agrees at 9 bases. The germline V gene has CDR1 SGHAT and CDR2 FQDESV (reference sequence). The J segment lost 6 bases and the V segment lost 4 bases, leaving 7 bases of the junction unmatched. The CDR3 consists of 14 residues.

This chain connects TRBV12-3 or TRBV12-4 to TRBJ2-1, with a tentative D call TRBD1 (5 bases). Trimming stripped 3 bases from V and 12 bases from J, with 12 bases between. The CDR3 length is 12 residues. The CDR3 sequence is CASSFPGFRQFF. The CDR3 nucleotides are TGTGCCAGCAGTTTTCCAGGGTTTCGGCAGTTCTTC.

The chain uses TRBV23-1 and TRBJ2-4; TRBD1 agrees at 7 bases. TRBV23-1 is treated as an ORF (open reading frame) with a function not yet certain. V was clipped by 2 bases and J by 0 bases; unmatched bases: 7. CDR3 length: 17 residues. The CDR3 bases are TGCGCCAGCAGTCAACCGGGACAGCCACTAGCCAAAAACATTCAGTACTTC. Translating gives CASSQPGQPLAKNIQYF.

The V and J genes are TRBV10-3 and TRBJ1-5; TRBD1 is a possible D gene (6 bases). The CDR3 runs 13 residues. Trimming pared 8 bases from V and 5 bases from J, leaving 13 bases between. The germline V gene encodes CDR1 ENHRY and CDR2 SYGVKD. CDR3: CAIATGRDQPQHF. CDR3 nucleotides: TGTGCCATCGCAACAGGGCGCGATCAGCCCCAGCATTTT.

V and J are TRBV10-3 and TRBJ1-1; 9 bases are a match to TRBD1. This CDR3 contains 11 residues. The trim removed 8 bases at V and 9 bases at J, leaving 4 bases unmatched. CDR1 ENHRY and CDR2 SYGVKD come from the germline V gene. CDR3 sequence reads: CAIGTGGKAFF. CDR3 coding DNA: TGTGCCATCGGCACAGGGGGCAAAGCTTTCTTT.